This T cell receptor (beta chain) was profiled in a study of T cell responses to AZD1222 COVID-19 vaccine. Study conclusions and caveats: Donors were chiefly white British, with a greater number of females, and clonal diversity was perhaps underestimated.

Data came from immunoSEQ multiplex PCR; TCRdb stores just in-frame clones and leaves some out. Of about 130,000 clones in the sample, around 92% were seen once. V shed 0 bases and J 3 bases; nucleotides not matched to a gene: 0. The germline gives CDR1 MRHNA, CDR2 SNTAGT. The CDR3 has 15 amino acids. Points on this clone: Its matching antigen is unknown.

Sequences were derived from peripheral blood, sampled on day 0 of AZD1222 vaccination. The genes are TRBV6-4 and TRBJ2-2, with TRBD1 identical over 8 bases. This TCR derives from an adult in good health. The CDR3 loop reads CASSDSGQDTGELFF. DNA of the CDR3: TGTGCCAGCAGTGACTCGGGACAGGACACCGGGGAGCTGTTTTTT.